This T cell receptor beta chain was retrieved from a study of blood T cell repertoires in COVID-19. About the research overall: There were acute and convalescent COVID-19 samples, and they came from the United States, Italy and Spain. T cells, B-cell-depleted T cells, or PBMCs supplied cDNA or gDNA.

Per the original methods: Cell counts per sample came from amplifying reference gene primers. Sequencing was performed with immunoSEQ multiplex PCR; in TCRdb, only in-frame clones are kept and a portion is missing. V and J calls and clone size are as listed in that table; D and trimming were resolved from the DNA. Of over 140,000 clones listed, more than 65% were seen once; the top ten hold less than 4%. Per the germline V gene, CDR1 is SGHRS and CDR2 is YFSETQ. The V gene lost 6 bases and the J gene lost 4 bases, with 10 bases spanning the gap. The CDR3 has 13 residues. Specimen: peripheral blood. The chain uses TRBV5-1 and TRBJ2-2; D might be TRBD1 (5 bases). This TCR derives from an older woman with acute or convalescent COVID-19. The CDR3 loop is CASIGDITGELFF. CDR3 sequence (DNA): TGCGCCAGCATAGGGGATATCACCGGGGAGCTGTTTTTT.